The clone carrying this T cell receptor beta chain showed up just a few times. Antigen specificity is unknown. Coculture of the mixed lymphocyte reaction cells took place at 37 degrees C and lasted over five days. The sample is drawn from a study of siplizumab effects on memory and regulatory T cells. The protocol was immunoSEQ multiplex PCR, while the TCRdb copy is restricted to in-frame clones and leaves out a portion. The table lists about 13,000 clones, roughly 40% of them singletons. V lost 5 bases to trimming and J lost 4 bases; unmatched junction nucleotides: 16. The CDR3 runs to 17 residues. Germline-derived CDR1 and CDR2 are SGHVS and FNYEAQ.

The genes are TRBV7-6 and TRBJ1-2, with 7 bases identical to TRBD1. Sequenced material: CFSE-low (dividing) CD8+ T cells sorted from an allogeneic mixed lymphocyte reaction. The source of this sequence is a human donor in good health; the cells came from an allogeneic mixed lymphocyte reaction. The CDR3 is CASSPTLEGARVYGYTF. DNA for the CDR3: TGTGCCAGCAGCCCCACCTTGGAGGGGGCGCGGGTCTATGGCTACACCTTC.